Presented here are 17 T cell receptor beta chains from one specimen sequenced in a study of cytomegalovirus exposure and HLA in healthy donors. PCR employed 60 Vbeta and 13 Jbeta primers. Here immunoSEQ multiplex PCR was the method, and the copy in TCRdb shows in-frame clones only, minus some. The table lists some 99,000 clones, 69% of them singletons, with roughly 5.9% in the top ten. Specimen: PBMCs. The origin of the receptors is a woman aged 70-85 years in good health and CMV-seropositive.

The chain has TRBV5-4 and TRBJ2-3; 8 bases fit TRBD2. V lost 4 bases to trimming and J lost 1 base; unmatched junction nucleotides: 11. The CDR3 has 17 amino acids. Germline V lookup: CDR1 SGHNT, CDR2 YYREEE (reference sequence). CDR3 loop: CASSEGLMRGGTDTQYF. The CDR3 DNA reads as TGTGCCAGCAGCGAGGGACTAATGCGGGGGGGCACAGATACGCAGTATTTT. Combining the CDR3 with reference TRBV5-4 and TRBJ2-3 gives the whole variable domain ETGVTQSPTHLIKTRGQQVTLRCSSQSGHNTVSWYQQALGQGPQFIFQYYREEENGRGNFPPRFSGLQFPNYSSELNVNALELDDSALYLCASSEGLMRGGTDTQYFGPGTRLTVL.

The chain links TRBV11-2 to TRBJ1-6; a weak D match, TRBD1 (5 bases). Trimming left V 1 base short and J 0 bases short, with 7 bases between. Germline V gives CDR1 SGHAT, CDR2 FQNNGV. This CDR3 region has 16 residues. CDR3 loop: CASSLGQSSYNSPLHF. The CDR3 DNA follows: TGTGCCAGCAGCTTAGGACAGAGCTCCTATAATTCACCCCTCCACTTT.

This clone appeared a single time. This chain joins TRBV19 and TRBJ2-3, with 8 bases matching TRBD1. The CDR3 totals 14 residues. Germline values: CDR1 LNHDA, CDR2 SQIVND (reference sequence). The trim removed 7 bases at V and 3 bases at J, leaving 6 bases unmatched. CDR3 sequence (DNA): TGTGCCAGTAAGTGGACAGGGAGGACAGATACGCAGTATTTT. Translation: CASKWTGRTDTQYF.

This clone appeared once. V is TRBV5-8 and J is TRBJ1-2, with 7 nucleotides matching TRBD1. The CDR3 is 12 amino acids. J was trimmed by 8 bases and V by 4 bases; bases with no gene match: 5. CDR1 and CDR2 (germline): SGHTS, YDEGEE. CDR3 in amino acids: CASSPGQFGYTF. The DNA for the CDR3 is TGTGCCAGCAGCCCGGGACAGTTCGGCTACACCTTC.

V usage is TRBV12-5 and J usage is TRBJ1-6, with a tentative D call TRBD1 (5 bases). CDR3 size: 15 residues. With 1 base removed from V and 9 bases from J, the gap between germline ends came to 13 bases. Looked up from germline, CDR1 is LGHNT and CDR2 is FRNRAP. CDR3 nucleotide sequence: TGTGCTAGTGGTTTGGCCGACAGTATAGCTTCACCCCTCCACTTT. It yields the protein CASGLADSIASPLHF.

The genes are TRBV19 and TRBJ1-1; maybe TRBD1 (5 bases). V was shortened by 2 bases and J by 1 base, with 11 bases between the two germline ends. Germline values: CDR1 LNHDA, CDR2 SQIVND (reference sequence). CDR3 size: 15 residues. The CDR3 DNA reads TGTGCCAGTAGTATAACGGGGGTACCGAACACTGAAGCTTTCTTT. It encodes CASSITGVPNTEAFF. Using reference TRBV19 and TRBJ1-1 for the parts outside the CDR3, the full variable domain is DGGITQSPKYLFRKEGQNVTLSCEQNLNHDAMYWYRQDPGQGLRLIYYSQIVNDFQKGDIAEGYSVSREKKESFPLTVTSAQKNPTAFYLCASSITGVPNTEAFFGQGTRLTVV.

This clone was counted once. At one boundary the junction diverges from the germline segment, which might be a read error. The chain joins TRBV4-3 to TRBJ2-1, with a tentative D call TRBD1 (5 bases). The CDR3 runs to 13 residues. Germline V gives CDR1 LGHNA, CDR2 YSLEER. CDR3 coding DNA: TGCGCCAGCAGCCAAGATTCGGAGAGACAGCCGCTCTTC. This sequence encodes CASSQDSERQPLF.

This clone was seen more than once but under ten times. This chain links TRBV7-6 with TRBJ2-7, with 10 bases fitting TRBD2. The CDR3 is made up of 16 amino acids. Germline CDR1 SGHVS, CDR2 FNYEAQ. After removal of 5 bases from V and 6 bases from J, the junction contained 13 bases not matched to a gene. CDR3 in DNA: TGTGCCAGCAGCCCGGAAGCCGGGACTAGCGTTCGCGAGCAGTACTTC. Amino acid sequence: CASSPEAGTSVREQYF. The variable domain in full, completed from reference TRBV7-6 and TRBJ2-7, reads GAGVSQSPRYKVTKRGQDVALRCDPISGHVSLYWYRQALGQGPEFLTYFNYEAQQDKSGLPNDRFSAERPEGSISTLTIQRTEQRDSAMYRCASSPEAGTSVREQYFGPGTRLTVT.

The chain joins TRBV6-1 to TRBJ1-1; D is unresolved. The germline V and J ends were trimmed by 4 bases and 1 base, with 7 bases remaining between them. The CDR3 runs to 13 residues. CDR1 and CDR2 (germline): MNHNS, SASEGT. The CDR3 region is CASSVLRNTEAFF. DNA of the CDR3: TGTGCCAGCAGTGTCCTACGGAACACTGAAGCTTTCTTT.

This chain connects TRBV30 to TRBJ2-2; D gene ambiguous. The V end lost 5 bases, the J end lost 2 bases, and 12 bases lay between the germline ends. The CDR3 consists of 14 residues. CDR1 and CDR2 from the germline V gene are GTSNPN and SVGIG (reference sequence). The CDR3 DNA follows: TGTGCCTGGGTTCGGTATACCAACACCGGGGAGCTGTTTTTT. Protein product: CAWVRYTNTGELFF. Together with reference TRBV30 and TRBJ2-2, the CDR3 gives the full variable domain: SQTIHQWPATLVQPVGSPLSLECTVEGTSNPNLYWYRQAAGRGLQLLFYSVGIGQISSEVPQNLSASRPQDRQFILSSKKLLLSDSGFYLCAWVRYTNTGELFFGEGSRLTVL.

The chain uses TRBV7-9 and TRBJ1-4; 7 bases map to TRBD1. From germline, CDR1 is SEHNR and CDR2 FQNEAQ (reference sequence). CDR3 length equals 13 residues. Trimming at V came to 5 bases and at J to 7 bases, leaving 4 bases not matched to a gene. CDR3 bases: TGTGCCAGCAGCCGAGGACAGGCTGAAAAACTGTTTTTT. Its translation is CASSRGQAEKLFF.

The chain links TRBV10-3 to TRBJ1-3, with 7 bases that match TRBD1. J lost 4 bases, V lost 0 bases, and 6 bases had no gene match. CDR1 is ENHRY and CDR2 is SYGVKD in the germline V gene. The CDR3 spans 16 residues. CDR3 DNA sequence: TGTGCCATCAGTGAGTCGAGAATACAGGGGGGAAACACCATATATTTT. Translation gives CAISESRIQGGNTIYF.

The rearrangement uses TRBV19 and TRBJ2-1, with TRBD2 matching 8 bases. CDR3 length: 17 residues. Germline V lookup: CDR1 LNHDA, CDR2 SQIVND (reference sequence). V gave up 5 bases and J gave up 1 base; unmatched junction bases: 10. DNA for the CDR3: TGTGCCAGTAGTGAGTCGGGACTAGGGATTTCCTACAATGAGCAGTTCTTC. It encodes CASSESGLGISYNEQFF.

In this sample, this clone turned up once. The chain's CDR3 is CASSKILGGAMNTEAFF. The CDR3 DNA sequence: TGTGCCAGCAGTAAAATCCTCGGGGGGGCGATGAACACTGAAGCTTTCTTT. The chain employs TRBV27 and TRBJ1-1; a possible D gene is TRBD1 (6 bases). This CDR3 is built from 17 residues. Per the germline V gene, CDR1 is MNHEY and CDR2 is SMNVEV (reference sequence). V was clipped by 5 bases and J by 0 bases, with 19 bases between them.

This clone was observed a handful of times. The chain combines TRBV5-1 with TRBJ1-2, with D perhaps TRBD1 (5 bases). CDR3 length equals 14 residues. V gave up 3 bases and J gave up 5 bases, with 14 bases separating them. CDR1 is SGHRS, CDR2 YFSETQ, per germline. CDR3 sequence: CASSSAGEGYGYTF. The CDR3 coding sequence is TGCGCCAGCAGCTCCGCGGGGGAAGGGTATGGCTACACCTTC. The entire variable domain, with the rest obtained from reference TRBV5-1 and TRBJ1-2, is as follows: KAGVTQTPRYLIKTRGQQVTLSCSPISGHRSVSWYQQTPGQGLQFLFEYFSETQRNKGNFPGRFSGRQFSNSRSEMNVSTLELGDSALYLCASSSAGEGYGYTFGSGTRLTVV.

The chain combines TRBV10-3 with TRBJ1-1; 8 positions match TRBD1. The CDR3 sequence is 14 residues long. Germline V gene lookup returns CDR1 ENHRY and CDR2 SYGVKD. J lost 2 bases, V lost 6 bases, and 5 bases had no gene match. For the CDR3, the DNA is TGTGCCATCAGGGGGACAGGAGATAACACTGAAGCTTTCTTT. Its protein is CAIRGTGDNTEAFF.

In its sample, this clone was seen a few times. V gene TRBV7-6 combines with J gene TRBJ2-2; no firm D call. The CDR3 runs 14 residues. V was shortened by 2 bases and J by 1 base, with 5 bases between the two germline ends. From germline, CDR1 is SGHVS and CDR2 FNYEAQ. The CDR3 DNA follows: TGTGCCAGCAGCTTATACAGGAACACCGGGGAGCTGTTTTTT. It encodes CASSLYRNTGELFF.